The TCR beta chain described here comes from a study of blood T cells in healthy people across ages. Study at large: About one barcoded beta molecule per two T cells was captured by template switching.

General study points: A roughly linear fall in TCR beta diversity per million T cells was seen with increasing age. There was a strong correlation between TCR beta diversity and naive T cell percentage.

Then a second PCR, running about 6 to 12 cycles, was carried out with a sample-barcoded 5' primer and a J-beta primer mix. Tags on each cDNA molecule came from a template-switch adaptor with 12 random nucleotides. TCRdb re-analysed the 5' RACE reads in MiXCR, keeping a single row per CDR3 protein. The sample shows 920,000 or so distinct CDR3 sequences, less than 50% of them seen only once. Germline V lookup: CDR1 LGHDT, CDR2 YNNKEL (reference sequence). CDR3 size: 18 residues. J was trimmed by 8 bases and V by 2 bases; bases with no gene match: 15. As regards this clonotype: Its antigen is currently unknown.

The sequence came from a woman aged 55-70 years in good health. Material: blood. The chain joins TRBV3-1 to TRBJ2-1; 10 positions agree with TRBD2. For the CDR3, the DNA is TGTGCCAGCAGCCAATTGCGCCAAAGCGGGAGGGCCCTTCATGAGCAGTTCTTC. This encodes CASSQLRQSGRALHEQFF.